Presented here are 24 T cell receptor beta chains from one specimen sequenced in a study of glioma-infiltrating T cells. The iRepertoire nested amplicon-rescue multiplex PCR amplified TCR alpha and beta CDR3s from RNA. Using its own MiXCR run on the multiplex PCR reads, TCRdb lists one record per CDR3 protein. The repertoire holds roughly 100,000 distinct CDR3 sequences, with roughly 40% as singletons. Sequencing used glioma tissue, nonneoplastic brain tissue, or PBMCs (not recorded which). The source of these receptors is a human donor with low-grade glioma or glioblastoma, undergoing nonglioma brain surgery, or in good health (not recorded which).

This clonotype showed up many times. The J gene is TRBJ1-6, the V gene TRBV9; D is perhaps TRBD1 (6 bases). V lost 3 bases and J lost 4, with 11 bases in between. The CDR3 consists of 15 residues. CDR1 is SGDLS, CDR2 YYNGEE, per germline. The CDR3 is CASSAEGHYNSPLHF. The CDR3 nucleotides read TGTGCCAGCAGCGCCGAGGGACATTATAATTCACCCCTCCACTTT.

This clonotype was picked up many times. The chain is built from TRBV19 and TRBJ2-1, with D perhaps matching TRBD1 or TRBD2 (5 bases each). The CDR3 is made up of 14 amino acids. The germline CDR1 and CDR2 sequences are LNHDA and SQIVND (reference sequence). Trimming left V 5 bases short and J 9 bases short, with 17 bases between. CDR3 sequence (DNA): TGTGCCAGTAGTTTGGGGGAGACGAGGGTTGAGCAGTTCTTC. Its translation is CASSLGETRVEQFF.

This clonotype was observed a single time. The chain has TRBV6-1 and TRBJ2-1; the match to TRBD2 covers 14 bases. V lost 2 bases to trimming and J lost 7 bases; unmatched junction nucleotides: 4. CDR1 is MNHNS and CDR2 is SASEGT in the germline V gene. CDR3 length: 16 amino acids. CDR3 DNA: TGTGCCAGCAGTGAACCCCGACTAGCGGGGGGGAATGAGCAGTTCTTC. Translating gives CASSEPRLAGGNEQFF.

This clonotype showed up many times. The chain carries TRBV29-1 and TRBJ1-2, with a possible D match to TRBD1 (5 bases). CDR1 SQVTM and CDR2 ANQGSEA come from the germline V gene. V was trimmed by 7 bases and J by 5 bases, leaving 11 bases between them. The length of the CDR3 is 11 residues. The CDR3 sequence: CSAGPEYGYTF. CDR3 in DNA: TGCAGCGCGGGACCGGAGTATGGCTACACCTTC.

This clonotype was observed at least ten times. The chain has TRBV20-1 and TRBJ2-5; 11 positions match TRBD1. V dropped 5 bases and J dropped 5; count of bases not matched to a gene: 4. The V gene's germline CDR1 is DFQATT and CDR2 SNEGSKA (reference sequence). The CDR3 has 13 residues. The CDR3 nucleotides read TGCAGTGCTGAGGACAGGGGGCGTGAGACCCAGTACTTC. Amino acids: CSAEDRGRETQYF.

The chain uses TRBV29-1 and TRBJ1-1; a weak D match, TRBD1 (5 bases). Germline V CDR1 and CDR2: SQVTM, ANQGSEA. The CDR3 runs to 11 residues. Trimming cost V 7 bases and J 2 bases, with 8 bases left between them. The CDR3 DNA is TGCAGCGCTGGACATAACACTGAAGCTTTCTTT. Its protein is CSAGHNTEAFF.

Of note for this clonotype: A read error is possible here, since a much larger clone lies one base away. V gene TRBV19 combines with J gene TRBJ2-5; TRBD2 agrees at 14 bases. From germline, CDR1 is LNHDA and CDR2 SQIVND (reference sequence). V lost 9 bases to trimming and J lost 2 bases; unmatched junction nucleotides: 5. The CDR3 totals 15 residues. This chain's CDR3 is CASATSGGGQETQYF. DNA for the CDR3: TGTGCCAGCGCGACTAGCGGGGGGGGTCAAGAGACCCAGTACTTC.

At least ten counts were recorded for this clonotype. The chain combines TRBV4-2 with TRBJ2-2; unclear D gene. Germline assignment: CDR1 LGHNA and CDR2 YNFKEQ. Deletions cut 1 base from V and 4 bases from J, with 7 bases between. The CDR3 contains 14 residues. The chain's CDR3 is CASSQVGTTGELFF. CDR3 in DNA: TGTGCCAGCAGCCAAGTGGGTACCACCGGGGAGCTGTTTTTT.

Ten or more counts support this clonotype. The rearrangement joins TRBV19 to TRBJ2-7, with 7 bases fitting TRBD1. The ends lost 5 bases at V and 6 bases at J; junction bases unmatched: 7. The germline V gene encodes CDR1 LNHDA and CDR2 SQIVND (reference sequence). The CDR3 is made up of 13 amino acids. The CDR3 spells CASSSQGSGEQYF. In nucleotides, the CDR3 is TGTGCCAGTAGTTCACAGGGGAGTGGCGAGCAGTACTTC.

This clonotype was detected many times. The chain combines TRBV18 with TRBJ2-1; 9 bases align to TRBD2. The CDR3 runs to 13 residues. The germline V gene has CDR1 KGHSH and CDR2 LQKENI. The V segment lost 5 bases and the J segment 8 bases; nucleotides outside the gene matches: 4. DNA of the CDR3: TGTGCCAGCTCAACGCGGGGGGGTGATGAGCAGTTCTTC. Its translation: CASSTRGGDEQFF.

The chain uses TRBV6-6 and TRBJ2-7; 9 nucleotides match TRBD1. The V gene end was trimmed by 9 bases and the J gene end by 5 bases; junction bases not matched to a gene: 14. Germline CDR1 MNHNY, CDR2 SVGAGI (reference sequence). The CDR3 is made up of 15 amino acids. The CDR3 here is CASWDPGQGYNEQYF. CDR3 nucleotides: TGTGCCAGTTGGGATCCGGGACAGGGCTACAACGAGCAGTACTTC.

DNA for the CDR3: TGTGCCAGCAGTTACGACGGGGCCCAAGAGACCCAGTACTTC. This sequence encodes CASSYDGAQETQYF. The V gene is TRBV6-5, the J gene TRBJ2-5, with D possibly being TRBD1 or TRBD2 (5 bases each). The germline CDR1 and CDR2 sequences are MNHEY and SVGAGI. This CDR3 has 14 residues. The V gene lost 2 bases and the J gene lost 1 base, with 8 bases spanning the gap.

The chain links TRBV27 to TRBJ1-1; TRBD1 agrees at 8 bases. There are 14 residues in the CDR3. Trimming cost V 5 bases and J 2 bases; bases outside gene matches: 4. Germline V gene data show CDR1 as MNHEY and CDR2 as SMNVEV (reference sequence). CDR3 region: CASSTGQGNTEAFF. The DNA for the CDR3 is TGTGCCAGCAGTACCGGACAGGGTAACACTGAAGCTTTCTTT.

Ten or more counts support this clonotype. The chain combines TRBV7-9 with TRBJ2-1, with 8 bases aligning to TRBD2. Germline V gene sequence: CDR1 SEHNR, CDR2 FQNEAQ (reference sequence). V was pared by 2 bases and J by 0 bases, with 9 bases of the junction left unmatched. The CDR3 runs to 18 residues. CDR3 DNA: TGTGCCAGCAGCTTACGAAGTCCGGGGACTAGCTCCTACAATGAGCAGTTCTTC. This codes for CASSLRSPGTSSYNEQFF.

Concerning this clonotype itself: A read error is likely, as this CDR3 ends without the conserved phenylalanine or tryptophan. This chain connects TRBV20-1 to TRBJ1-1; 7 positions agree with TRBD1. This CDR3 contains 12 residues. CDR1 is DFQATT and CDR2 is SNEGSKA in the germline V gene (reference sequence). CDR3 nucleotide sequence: TGCAGTGGTTCGACAGGGATCACTGATGCTTTCTAT. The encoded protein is CSGSTGITDAFY.

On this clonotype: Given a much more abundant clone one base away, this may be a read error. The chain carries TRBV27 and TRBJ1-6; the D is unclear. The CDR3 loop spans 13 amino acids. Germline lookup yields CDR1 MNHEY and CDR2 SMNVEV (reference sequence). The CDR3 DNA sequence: TGTGCCAGCAGTCTCTATGCGAATTCACCCCCCCACTTT. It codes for CASSLYANSPPHF.

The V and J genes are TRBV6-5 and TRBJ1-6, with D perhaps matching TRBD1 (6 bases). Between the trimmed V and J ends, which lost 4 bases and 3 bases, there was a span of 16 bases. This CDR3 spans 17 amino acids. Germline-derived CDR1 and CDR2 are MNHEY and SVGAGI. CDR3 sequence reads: CASSFSQGPGYNSPLHF. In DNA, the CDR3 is TGTGCCAGCAGTTTTTCACAGGGCCCAGGCTATAATTCACCCCTCCACTTT.

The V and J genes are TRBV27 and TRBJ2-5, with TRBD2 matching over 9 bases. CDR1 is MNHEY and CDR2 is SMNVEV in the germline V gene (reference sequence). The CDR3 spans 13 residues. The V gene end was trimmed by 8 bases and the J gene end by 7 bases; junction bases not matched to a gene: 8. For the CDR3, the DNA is TGTGCCAGCTGGCCTAGCGGGGCGGCGACCCAGTACTTC. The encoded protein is CASWPSGAATQYF.

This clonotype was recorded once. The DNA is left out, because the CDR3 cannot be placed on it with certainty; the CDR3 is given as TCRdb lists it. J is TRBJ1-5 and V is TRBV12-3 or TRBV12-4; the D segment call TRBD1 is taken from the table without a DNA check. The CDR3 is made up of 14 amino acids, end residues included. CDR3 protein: CASNWGVGSQPRHF.

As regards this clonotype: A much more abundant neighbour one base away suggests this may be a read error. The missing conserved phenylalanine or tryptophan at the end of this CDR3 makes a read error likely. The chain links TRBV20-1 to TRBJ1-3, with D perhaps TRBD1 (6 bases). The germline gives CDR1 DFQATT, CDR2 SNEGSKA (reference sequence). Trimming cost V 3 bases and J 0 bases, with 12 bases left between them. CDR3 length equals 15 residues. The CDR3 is CSARHREYSGNTIYS. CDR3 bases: TGCAGTGCTAGGCACAGGGAGTACTCTGGAAACACCATATATTCT.

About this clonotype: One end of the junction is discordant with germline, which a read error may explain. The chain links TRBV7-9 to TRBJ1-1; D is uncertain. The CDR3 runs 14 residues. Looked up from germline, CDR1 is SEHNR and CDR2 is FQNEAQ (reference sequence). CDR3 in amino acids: CASNMSVGNTEAFF. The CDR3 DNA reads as TGTGCCAGCAACATGAGTGTGGGGAACACTGAAGCCTTCTTT.

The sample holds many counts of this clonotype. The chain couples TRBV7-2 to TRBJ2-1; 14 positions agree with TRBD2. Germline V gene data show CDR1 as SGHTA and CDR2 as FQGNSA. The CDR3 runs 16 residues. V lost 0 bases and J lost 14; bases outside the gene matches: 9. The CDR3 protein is CASSLAPGLAGVGEFF. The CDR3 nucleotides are TGTGCCAGCAGCTTAGCTCCGGGACTAGCGGGAGTGGGTGAGTTCTTC.

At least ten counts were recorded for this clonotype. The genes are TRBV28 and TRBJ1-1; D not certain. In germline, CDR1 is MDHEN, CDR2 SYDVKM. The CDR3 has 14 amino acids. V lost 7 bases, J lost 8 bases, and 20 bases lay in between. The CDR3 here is CASTPLTPRSEAFF. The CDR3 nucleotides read TGTGCCAGCACCCCTCTCACCCCCAGATCGGAAGCTTTCTTT.

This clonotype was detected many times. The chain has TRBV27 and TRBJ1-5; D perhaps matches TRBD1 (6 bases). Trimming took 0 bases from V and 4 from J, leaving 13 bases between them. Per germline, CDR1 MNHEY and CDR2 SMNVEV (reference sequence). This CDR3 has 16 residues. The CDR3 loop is CASSLSAGARNQPQHF. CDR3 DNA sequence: TGTGCCAGCAGTTTATCGGCGGGGGCGCGAAATCAGCCCCAGCATTTT.